Listed below are T cell receptor beta chains from one sample, sequenced in a study of blood T cell repertoires in COVID-19. TCRdb's table, derived via immunoSEQ multiplex PCR, lists solely in-frame clones and lacks some. The sample has about 210,000 clones, 92% seen once. The sequenced sample was peripheral blood. These receptors were obtained from a man aged 30 to 45 with acute or convalescent COVID-19. CDR3s include the opening cysteine and the closing phenylalanine or tryptophan. The order of the fields is J gene, V gene, D gene, clone size, CDR3 protein, CDR3 DNA. The D gene is left open where the match is weak. Clone size is not always given. Where it is, it says once, few, many or a class for expanded clones.

TRBJ2-3 | TRBV2 | NA | NA | CASVFSGLSTDTQYF | TGTGCCAGCGTTTTCAGCGGTCTCAGCACAGATACGCAGTATTTT
TRBJ1-4 | TRBV15 | TRBD1 | NA | CATSRGGTGINEKLFF | TGTGCCACCAGCAGAGGGGGGACAGGGATTAATGAAAAACTGTTTTTT
TRBJ1-5 | TRBV9 | NA | NA | CASSAGVNQPQHF | TGTGCCAGCAGCGCAGGGGTTAATCAGCCCCAGCATTTT
TRBJ2-7 | TRBV6-6 | NA | once | CASSSLQGGGHYEQYF | TGTGCCAGCAGTTCCTTACAGGGCGGGGGTCATTACGAGCAGTACTTC
TRBJ1-2 | TRBV19 | NA | few | CASSIETGIVNYGYTF | TGTGCCAGTAGTATAGAAACAGGGATCGTGAACTATGGCTACACCTTC
TRBJ1-5 | TRBV15 | NA | NA | CATSRGNRIGNQPQHF | TGTGCCACCAGCAGAGGAAACAGGATCGGCAATCAGCCCCAGCATTTT
TRBJ2-5 | TRBV5-6 | NA | NA | CASSFDRHPETQYF | TGTGCCAGCAGCTTCGACAGACACCCAGAGACCCAGTACTTC
TRBJ1-5 | TRBV28 | NA | NA | CASVKGAGQPQHF | TGTGCCAGCGTGAAAGGGGCTGGGCAGCCCCAGCATTTT
TRBJ2-5 | TRBV28 | NA | NA | CASTKIGQETQYF | TGTGCCAGCACGAAAATCGGCCAAGAGACCCAGTACTTC
TRBJ1-2 | TRBV10-1 | NA | NA | CATQQGANYGYTF | TGCGCCACCCAACAGGGTGCTAACTATGGCTACACCTTC
TRBJ2-7 | TRBV5-1 | TRBD1 | NA | CASSGTGLYEQYF | TGCGCCAGCAGCGGGACAGGACTCTACGAGCAGTACTTC
TRBJ2-1 | TRBV13 | TRBD1 | NA | CASSFRYFVRGTGSYNEQFF | TGTGCCAGCAGCTTTCGGTATTTTGTGCGAGGGACAGGGTCCTACAATGAGCAGTTCTTC
TRBJ2-5 | TRBV19 | TRBD2 | NA | CASSMQRGGLETQYF | TGTGCCAGTAGTATGCAGCGGGGGGGCCTGGAGACCCAGTACTTC
TRBJ2-4 | TRBV18 | TRBD1 | once | CASSPPSFSGTGRRENIQYF | TGTGCCAGCTCACCACCGTCTTTCTCGGGGACAGGGCGTCGTGAAAACATTCAGTACTTC
TRBJ2-7 | TRBV7-3 | TRBD1 | NA | CASSLGQGHEQYF | TGTGCCAGCAGCTTGGGACAGGGCCACGAGCAGTACTTC
TRBJ2-5 | TRBV5-1 | TRBD2 | few | CASSLGGGETQYF | TGCGCCAGCAGCTTGGGCGGGGGAGAGACCCAGTACTTC
TRBJ2-1 | TRBV5-1 | NA | NA | CASSLVTGQYNEQFF | TGCGCCAGCAGCTTGGTTACAGGGCAATACAATGAGCAGTTCTTC
TRBJ1-1 | TRBV2 | NA | NA | CASSTQVNTEAFF | TGTGCCAGCAGTACCCAGGTGAACACTGAAGCTTTCTTT
TRBJ1-1 | TRBV28 | NA | few | CASSSSGAFMNTEAFF | TGTGCCAGCAGTTCTAGCGGGGCCTTTATGAACACTGAAGCTTTCTTT
TRBJ2-5 | TRBV5-1 | NA | NA | CASSLEGGRTQYF | TGCGCCAGCAGCTTGGAGGGGGGGCGGACCCAGTACTTC
TRBJ2-7 | TRBV7-3 | TRBD1 | few | CASSSAGGQVLNCFYEQYF | TGTGCCAGCAGCTCAGCCGGAGGACAGGTTTTAAATTGCTTTTACGAGCAGTACTTC
TRBJ1-1 | TRBV19 | NA | NA | CASTAYGRVNTEAFF | TGTGCCAGTACCGCCTACGGGAGGGTGAACACTGAAGCTTTCTTT